A single sample gave rise to the 27 T cell receptor beta chains below, sequenced in a study of cytomegalovirus exposure and HLA in healthy donors. The PCR ran on 60 Vbeta and 13 Jbeta primers. TCRdb's table, derived via immunoSEQ multiplex PCR, lists solely in-frame clones and lacks some. This sample has 150,000 or so clones, with roughly four fifths found just once. The specimen sequenced was PBMCs. These receptors all stem from a man aged 30 to 39 in good health and CMV-seropositive.

The chain is built from TRBV6-5 and TRBJ1-1, with 8 bases aligning to TRBD1. The junction had 3 bases not matched to a gene; V was cut back by 5 bases and J by 4 bases. This CDR3 is built from 13 residues. Germline V CDR1 and CDR2: MNHEY, SVGAGI. The CDR3 bases are TGTGCCAGCAGTGAACAGGGGGGCACTGAAGCTTTCTTT. As protein: CASSEQGGTEAFF.

The chain joins TRBV4-1 to TRBJ2-3, with 9 bases that match TRBD2. The CDR3 covers 16 residues. CDR1 is MGHRA and CDR2 is YSYEKL in the germline V gene. The V and J ends lost 1 base and 1 base, in that order; junction bases with no gene match: 3. The CDR3 nucleotides read TGCGCCAGCAGCCAAGCAGCGGGGGGTCGCACAGATACGCAGTATTTT. Residues: CASSQAAGGRTDTQYF.

The chain employs TRBV7-9 and TRBJ2-3; TRBD1 matches 7 bases. V was pared by 3 bases and J by 2 bases, with 8 bases of the junction left unmatched. CDR3 length: 16 amino acids. CDR1 is SEHNR and CDR2 is FQNEAQ in the germline V gene (reference sequence). The CDR3 coding sequence is TGTGCCAGCAGCTTGGGGACAGATTATCTCACAGATACGCAGTATTTT. This sequence encodes CASSLGTDYLTDTQYF.

The CDR3 sequence is CASSRGTGVGQPQHF. In DNA form, the CDR3 reads TGTGCCAGCAGCCGGGGGACAGGGGTGGGGCAGCCCCAGCATTTT. The rearrangement links TRBV6-5 to TRBJ1-5, with 10 positions matching TRBD1. CDR1 MNHEY and CDR2 SVGAGI come from the germline V gene. With V trimmed by 6 bases and J by 7 bases, 9 bases remained unmatched. The CDR3 is 15 residues long.

The gene calls are TRBV27 and TRBJ2-4; 7 nucleotides match TRBD2. V gave up 6 bases and J gave up 0 bases; unmatched junction bases: 5. Germline values: CDR1 MNHEY, CDR2 SMNVEV (reference sequence). This CDR3 contains 15 residues. In DNA, the CDR3 is TGTGCCAGCAGGGTAGCGGGTGAAGCCAAAAACATTCAGTACTTC. This codes for CASRVAGEAKNIQYF.

The genes are TRBV21-1 and TRBJ2-1; the table's D call, TRBD1, was not checked against the DNA. TRBV21-1 is recorded as a pseudogene. The CDR3 covers 15 residues. The CDR3 region has the DNA TGTGCCAGCAGCAAAGAACAGGGTCCCTACAATGAGCAGTTCTTC. It is translated as CASSKEQGPYNEQFF.

V usage is TRBV6-5 and J usage is TRBJ1-1; 10 bases fit TRBD1. CDR1 and CDR2 from the germline V gene are MNHEY and SVGAGI. J lost 4 bases, V lost 2 bases, and 7 bases had no gene match. The CDR3 has 16 amino acids. The DNA for the CDR3 is TGTGCCAGCAGTTACCAACGGGACAGGGGAAGCACTGAAGCTTTCTTT. This codes for CASSYQRDRGSTEAFF.

The chain uses TRBV13 and TRBJ2-1; 8 positions match TRBD2. Germline V gives CDR1 PRHDT, CDR2 FYEKMQ (reference sequence). This CDR3 contains 18 residues. Trimming took 1 base from V and 0 from J; bases not matched to a gene: 8. CDR3 in amino acids: CASSLAVLAGSSYNEQFF. CDR3 DNA sequence: TGTGCCAGCAGCTTAGCGGTGCTAGCGGGTAGCTCCTACAATGAGCAGTTCTTC.

The chain has TRBV11-3 and TRBJ2-2, with 9 bases lining up with TRBD1. Germline CDR1 reads SGHNT; CDR2 reads YENEEA. V lost 7 bases, J lost 4 bases, and 10 bases stayed unmatched. This CDR3 is 16 amino acids long. The CDR3: CASTTGQGEGTGELFF. CDR3 sequence (DNA): TGTGCCAGCACCACGGGACAGGGCGAGGGCACCGGGGAGCTGTTTTTT. Based on the CDR3 plus reference TRBV11-3 and TRBJ2-2, the full variable domain is EAGVVQSPRYKIIEKKQPVAFWCNPISGHNTLYWYLQNLGQGPELLIRYENEEAVDDSQLPKDRFSAERLKGVDSTLKIQPAELGDSAVYLCASTTGQGEGTGELFFGEGSRLTVL.

This sequence joins TRBV7-6 and TRBJ1-5; D is perhaps TRBD1 (6 bases). The germline gives CDR1 SGHVS, CDR2 FNYEAQ. CDR3 length equals 14 residues. Trimming cost V 4 bases and J 4 bases, with 11 bases left between them. This CDR3 is CASSSGVPNQPQHF. CDR3 DNA sequence: TGTGCCAGCAGCTCAGGGGTTCCGAATCAGCCCCAGCATTTT.

This clone was seen only once. V usage is TRBV10-1 and J usage is TRBJ1-4, with D maybe TRBD1 (6 bases). V lost 8 bases to trimming and J lost 1 base, with 14 bases between them. Per germline, CDR1 WNHNN and CDR2 SYGVQD (reference sequence). The CDR3 totals 15 residues. CDR3: CASGWGRRTNEKLFF. CDR3 DNA sequence: TGCGCCAGCGGATGGGGGCGTAGAACTAATGAAAAACTGTTTTTT.

The chain recombines TRBV28 with TRBJ2-5, with a weak D call TRBD1 (5 bases). The DNA end lines up better with TRBJ2-7; the J call may be wrong. Germline V gene lookup returns CDR1 MDHEN and CDR2 SYDVKM. This CDR3 is 13 amino acids long. CDR3 in DNA: TGTGCCAGCGACAGTCTCCCGTACTACGAGCAGTACTTC. It is translated as CASDSLPYYEQYF.

The DNA for the CDR3 is TGTGCCTGGAGTGTACGGGGACTTAGAACAGATACGCAGTATTTT. This codes for CAWSVRGLRTDTQYF. The rearrangement uses TRBV30 and TRBJ2-3, with D maybe TRBD2 (6 bases). V lost 0 bases, J lost 3 bases, and 13 bases lay in between. CDR3 size: 15 residues. CDR1 and CDR2 from the germline V gene are GTSNPN and SVGIG (reference sequence).

The rearrangement uses TRBV6-1 and TRBJ1-1; D ambiguous. CDR3 size: 14 residues. Germline-derived CDR1 and CDR2 are MNHNS and SASEGT. The V gene lost 4 bases and the J gene lost 11 bases, with 20 bases spanning the gap. CDR3 residues: CASSARDPKLEAFF. In DNA, the CDR3 is TGTGCCAGCAGTGCTCGCGACCCCAAGCTAGAGGCTTTCTTT.

This chain joins TRBV18 and TRBJ2-5, with 10 nucleotides matching TRBD2. This CDR3 is built from 14 residues. The V gene's germline CDR1 is KGHSH and CDR2 LQKENI. V was clipped by 6 bases and J by 4 bases; unmatched bases: 5. The CDR3 is CASSLGLAPETQYF. Written as DNA, the CDR3 is TGTGCCAGCTCCCTGGGACTAGCGCCAGAGACCCAGTACTTC.

The chain recombines TRBV29-1 with TRBJ1-2, with 7 positions matching TRBD1. With V trimmed by 5 bases and J by 3 bases, 6 bases remained unmatched. CDR1 is SQVTM, CDR2 ANQGSEA, per germline. This CDR3 region has 13 residues. CDR3: CSVSDRVDYGYTF. The CDR3 bases are TGCAGCGTTTCAGACAGGGTGGACTATGGCTACACCTTC.

The J gene is TRBJ2-3, the V gene TRBV5-4; TRBD1 aligns across 9 bases. The CDR3 consists of 16 residues. Germline CDR1 and CDR2: SGHNT and YYREEE (reference sequence). V dropped 4 bases and J dropped 3; count of bases not matched to a gene: 9. The DNA of the CDR3 is TGTGCCAGCAGCACCCGACAGGGGGTGGATACAGATACGCAGTATTTT. Translation gives CASSTRQGVDTDTQYF.

The V gene is TRBV18, the J gene TRBJ2-3; 8 bases are a match to TRBD2. The CDR3 extends over 15 amino acids. Germline lookup yields CDR1 KGHSH and CDR2 LQKENI. Trimming at V came to 3 bases and at J to 4 bases, leaving 6 bases not matched to a gene. The CDR3 spells CASSPGGARADTQYF. In nucleotides, the CDR3 is TGTGCCAGCTCACCCGGGGGGGCGAGGGCAGATACGCAGTATTTT.

V and J are TRBV7-8 and TRBJ2-3; 12 bases map to TRBD2. The CDR3 runs 16 residues. The germline CDR1 and CDR2 sequences are SGHVS and FQNEAQ. With V trimmed by 5 bases and J by 8 bases, 11 bases remained unmatched. The CDR3 coding sequence is TGTGCCAGCAGCCCCGGTGGACTAGCGGGGTCTAGTACGCAGTATTTT. Its protein product is CASSPGGLAGSSTQYF.

The chain combines TRBV10-3 with TRBJ2-2; TRBD2 is a possible D gene (6 bases). CDR1 and CDR2 from the germline V gene are ENHRY and SYGVKD. The CDR3 spans 14 residues. V was shortened by 6 bases and J by 5 bases, with 13 bases between the two germline ends. CDR3 DNA: TGTGCCATCAGACATAGCGGACCGACCGGGGAGCTGTTTTTT. Protein: CAIRHSGPTGELFF.

The rearrangement joins TRBV2 to TRBJ2-2; 9 nucleotides line up with TRBD2. This CDR3 spans 17 amino acids. V lost 0 bases, J lost 2 bases, and 4 bases stayed unmatched. CDR1 and CDR2 from the germline V gene are SNHLY and FYNNEI. The CDR3 nucleotides read TGTGCCAGCAGTGAAGCTAGCGGGGGCCCAAACACCGGGGAGCTGTTTTTT. Its translation is CASSEASGGPNTGELFF.

The chain is built from TRBV7-2 and TRBJ2-3, with 16 bases that match TRBD2. The CDR3 contains 18 residues. Looked up from germline, CDR1 is SGHTA and CDR2 is FQGNSA. J lost 0 bases, V lost 5 bases, and 5 bases had no gene match. The DNA of the CDR3 is TGTGCCAGCAGCCGCGGGACTAGCGGGGGGGCGAGCACAGATACGCAGTATTTT. Translated: CASSRGTSGGASTDTQYF.

The chain combines TRBV6-5 with TRBJ2-3; D not resolved. With 5 bases removed from V and 4 bases from J, the gap between germline ends came to 16 bases. The germline V gene encodes CDR1 MNHEY and CDR2 SVGAGI. CDR3 length: 15 residues. The CDR3 is CASSPSYGRADTQYF. The CDR3 DNA is TGTGCCAGCAGTCCCTCCTACGGTCGGGCAGATACGCAGTATTTT.

Comment on this clone: Other nucleotide sequences in the sample specify the same CDR3. The chain recombines TRBV6-1 with TRBJ1-2; possibly TRBD1 for D (5 bases). Trimming shortened V by 1 base and J by 8 bases, and 11 bases separated the two germline ends. CDR3 length equals 13 residues. Germline assignment: CDR1 MNHNS and CDR2 SASEGT. CDR3 sequence: CASSEVGEGGYTF. DNA for the CDR3: TGTGCCAGCAGTGAAGTGGGGGAGGGAGGCTACACCTTC.

The chain couples TRBV5-4 to TRBJ1-3; TRBD1 is a possible D gene (5 bases). CDR3 length equals 15 residues. CDR1 is SGHNT and CDR2 is YYREEE in the germline V gene (reference sequence). Trimming removed 0 bases at V and 4 bases at J, with 11 bases between. The CDR3 nucleotides are TGTGCCAGCAGCTTGGGGGGCACGGTAGGAAACACCATATATTTT. This gives the protein CASSLGGTVGNTIYF.

The genes are TRBV4-2 and TRBJ1-2, with 7 bases fitting TRBD1. CDR3 size: 15 residues. Looked up from germline, CDR1 is LGHNA and CDR2 is YNFKEQ. V gave up 1 base and J gave up 2 bases; unmatched junction bases: 4. CDR3 region: CASSQGQGENYGYTF. The CDR3, as DNA: TGTGCCAGCAGCCAAGGACAGGGCGAAAACTATGGCTACACCTTC.

The CDR3 here is CASSLGRGQEGYTF. The CDR3 nucleotides read TGTGCCAGCAGCTTGGGCAGGGGGCAAGAAGGCTACACCTTC. The chain links TRBV5-4 to TRBJ1-2; 8 positions agree with TRBD1. Per germline, CDR1 SGHNT and CDR2 YYREEE (reference sequence). The V and J ends lost 0 bases and 8 bases, in that order; junction bases with no gene match: 6. CDR3 length equals 14 residues. The whole variable domain, filled in from reference TRBV5-4 and TRBJ1-2, reads ETGVTQSPTHLIKTRGQQVTLRCSSQSGHNTVSWYQQALGQGPQFIFQYYREEENGRGNFPPRFSGLQFPNYSSELNVNALELDDSALYLCASSLGRGQEGYTFGSGTRLTVV.